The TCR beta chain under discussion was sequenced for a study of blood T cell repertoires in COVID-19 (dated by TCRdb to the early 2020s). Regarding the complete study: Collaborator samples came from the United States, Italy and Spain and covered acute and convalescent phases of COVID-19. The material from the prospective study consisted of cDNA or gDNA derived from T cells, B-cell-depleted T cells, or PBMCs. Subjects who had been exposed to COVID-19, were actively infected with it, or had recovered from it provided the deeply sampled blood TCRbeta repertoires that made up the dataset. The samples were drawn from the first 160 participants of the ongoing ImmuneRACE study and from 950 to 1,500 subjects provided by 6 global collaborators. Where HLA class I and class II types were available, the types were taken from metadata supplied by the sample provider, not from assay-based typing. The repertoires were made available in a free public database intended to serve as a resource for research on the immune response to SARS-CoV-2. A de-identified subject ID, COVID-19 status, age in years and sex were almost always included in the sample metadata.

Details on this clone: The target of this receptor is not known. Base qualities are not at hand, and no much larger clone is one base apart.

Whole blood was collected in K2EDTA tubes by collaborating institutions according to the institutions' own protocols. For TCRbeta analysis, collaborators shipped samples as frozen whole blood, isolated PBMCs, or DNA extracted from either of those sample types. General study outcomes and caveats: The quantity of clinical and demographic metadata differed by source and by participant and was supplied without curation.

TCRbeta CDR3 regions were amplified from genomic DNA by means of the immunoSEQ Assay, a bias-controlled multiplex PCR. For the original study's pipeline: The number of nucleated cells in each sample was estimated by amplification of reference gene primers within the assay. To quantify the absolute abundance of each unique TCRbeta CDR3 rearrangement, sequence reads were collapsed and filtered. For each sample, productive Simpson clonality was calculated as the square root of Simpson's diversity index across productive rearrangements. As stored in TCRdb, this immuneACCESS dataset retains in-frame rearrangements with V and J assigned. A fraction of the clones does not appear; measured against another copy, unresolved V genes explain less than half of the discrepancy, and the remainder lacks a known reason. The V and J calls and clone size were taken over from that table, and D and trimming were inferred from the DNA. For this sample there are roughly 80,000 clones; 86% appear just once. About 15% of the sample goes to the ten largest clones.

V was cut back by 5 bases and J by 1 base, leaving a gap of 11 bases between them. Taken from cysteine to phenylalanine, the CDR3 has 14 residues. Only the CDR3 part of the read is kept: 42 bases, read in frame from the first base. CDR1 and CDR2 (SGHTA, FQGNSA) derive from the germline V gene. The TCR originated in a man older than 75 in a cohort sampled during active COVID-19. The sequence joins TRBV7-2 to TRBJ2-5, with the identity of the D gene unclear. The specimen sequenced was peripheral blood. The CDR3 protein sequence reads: CASSPTRSQETQYF. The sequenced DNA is TGTGCCAGCAGCCCTACGAGGAGCCAAGAGACCCAGTACTTC.